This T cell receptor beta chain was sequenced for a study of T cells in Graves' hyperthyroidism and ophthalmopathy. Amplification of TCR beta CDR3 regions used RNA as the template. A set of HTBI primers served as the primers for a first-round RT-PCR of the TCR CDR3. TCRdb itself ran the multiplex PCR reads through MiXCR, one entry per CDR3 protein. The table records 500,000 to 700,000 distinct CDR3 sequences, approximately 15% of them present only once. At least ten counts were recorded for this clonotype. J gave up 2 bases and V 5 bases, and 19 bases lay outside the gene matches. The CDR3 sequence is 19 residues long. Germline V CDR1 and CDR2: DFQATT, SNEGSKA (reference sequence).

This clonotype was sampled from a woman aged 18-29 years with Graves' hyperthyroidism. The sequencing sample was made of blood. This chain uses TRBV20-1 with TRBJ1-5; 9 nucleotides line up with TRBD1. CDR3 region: CSAATPGQGSFGRNQPQHF. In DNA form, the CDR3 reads TGCAGTGCTGCAACTCCGGGACAGGGCTCATTCGGGCGCAATCAGCCCCAGCATTTT.